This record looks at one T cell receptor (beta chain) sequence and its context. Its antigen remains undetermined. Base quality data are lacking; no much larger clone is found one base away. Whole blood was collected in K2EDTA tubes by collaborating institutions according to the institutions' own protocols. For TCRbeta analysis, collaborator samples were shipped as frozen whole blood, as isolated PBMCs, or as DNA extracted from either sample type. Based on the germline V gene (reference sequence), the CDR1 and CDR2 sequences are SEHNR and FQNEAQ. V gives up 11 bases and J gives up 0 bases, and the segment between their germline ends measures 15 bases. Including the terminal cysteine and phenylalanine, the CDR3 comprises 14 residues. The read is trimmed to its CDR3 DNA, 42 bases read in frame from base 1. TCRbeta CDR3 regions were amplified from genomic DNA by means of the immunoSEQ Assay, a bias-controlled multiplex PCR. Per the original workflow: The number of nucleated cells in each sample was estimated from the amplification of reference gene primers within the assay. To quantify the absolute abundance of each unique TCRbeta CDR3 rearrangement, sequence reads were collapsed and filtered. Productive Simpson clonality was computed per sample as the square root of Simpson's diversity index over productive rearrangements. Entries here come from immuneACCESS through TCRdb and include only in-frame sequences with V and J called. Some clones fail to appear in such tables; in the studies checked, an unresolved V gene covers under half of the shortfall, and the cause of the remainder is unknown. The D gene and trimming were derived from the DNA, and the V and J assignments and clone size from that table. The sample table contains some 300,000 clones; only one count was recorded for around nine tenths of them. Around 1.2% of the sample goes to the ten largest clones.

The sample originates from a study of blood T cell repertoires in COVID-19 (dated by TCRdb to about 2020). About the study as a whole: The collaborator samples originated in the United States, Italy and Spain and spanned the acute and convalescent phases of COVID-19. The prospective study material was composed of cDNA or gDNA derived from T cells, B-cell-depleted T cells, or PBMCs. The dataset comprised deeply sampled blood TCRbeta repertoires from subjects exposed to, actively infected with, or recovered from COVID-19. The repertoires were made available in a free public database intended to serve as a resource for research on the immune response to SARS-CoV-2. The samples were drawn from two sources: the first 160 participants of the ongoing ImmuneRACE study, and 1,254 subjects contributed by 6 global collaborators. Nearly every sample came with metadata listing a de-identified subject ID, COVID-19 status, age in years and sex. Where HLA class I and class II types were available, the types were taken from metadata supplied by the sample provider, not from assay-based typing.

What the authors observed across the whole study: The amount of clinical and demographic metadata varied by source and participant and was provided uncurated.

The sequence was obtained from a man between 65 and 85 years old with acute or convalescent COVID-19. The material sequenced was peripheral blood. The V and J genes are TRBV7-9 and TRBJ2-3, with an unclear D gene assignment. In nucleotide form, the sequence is TGTGCCTCCGACCGACTCGGGAGCACAGATACGCAGTATTTT. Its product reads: CASDRLGSTDTQYF.